Below are 4 T cell receptor beta chains sequenced from a single sample in a study of T-cell memory formation after mild COVID-19. A single record per CDR3 protein comes from TCRdb applying MiXCR to the 5' RACE reads. The data show approximately 400,000 distinct CDR3 sequences, about 24% seen once. The source material was PBMCs or a T cell subset sorted from them (not recorded which). The receptors derive from an adult woman who had mild COVID-19 (a few samples of this study predate the infection). Cell type and time point are not known.

CDR3 loop: CASSFQGRLTEAFF. In DNA form, the CDR3 reads TGTGCCAGCAGTTTTCAGGGGAGGTTAACTGAAGCTTTCTTT. This chain uses TRBV27 with TRBJ1-1; a weak D match, TRBD1 (6 bases). The CDR3 has 14 amino acids. In germline, CDR1 is MNHEY, CDR2 SMNVEV (reference sequence). Between the trimmed V and J ends, which lost 3 bases and 5 bases, there was a span of 13 bases.

This clonotype was seen a few times. The chain combines TRBV5-6 with TRBJ2-1, with 13 bases that match TRBD2. The CDR3 is 17 residues long. J lost 4 bases, V lost 3 bases, and 7 bases had no gene match. CDR1 and CDR2 from the germline V gene are SGHDT and YYEEEE. The CDR3, as DNA: TGTGCCAGCAGCTCTACTAGCGGGAGGGCCTCATACAATGAGCAGTTCTTC. Translating gives CASSSTSGRASYNEQFF. Complete variable domain (other parts from reference TRBV5-6 and TRBJ2-1): DAGVTQSPTHLIKTRGQQVTLRCSPKSGHDTVSWYQQALGQGPQFIFQYYEEEERQRGNFPDRFSGHQFPNYSSELNVNALLLGDSALYLCASSSTSGRASYNEQFFGPGTRLTVL.

This rearrangement joins TRBV9 to TRBJ2-1; TRBD2 aligns across 10 bases. V was pared by 5 bases and J by 7 bases, with 12 bases of the junction left unmatched. The germline gives CDR1 SGDLS, CDR2 YYNGEE. The CDR3 is made up of 16 amino acids. CDR3 bases: TGTGCCAGCAGTGCCAGCGGGAGGGGGCCCTGGAATGAGCAGTTCTTC. Its protein product is CASSASGRGPWNEQFF.

The rearrangement links TRBV18 to TRBJ1-4, with D perhaps matching TRBD1 (5 bases). This CDR3 spans 15 amino acids. Germline V lookup: CDR1 KGHSH, CDR2 LQKENI. Trimming removed 3 bases from V and 3 bases from J, with 11 bases in between. The chain's CDR3 is CASSPTVDPNEKLFF. The CDR3, as DNA: TGTGCCAGCTCACCGACAGTGGATCCTAATGAAAAACTGTTTTTT.